A single sample is the source of the 29 T cell receptor beta chains below, sequenced in a study of early T cells in non-severe SARS-CoV-2 infection. Each CDR3 protein gets one entry after TCRdb re-called the 5' RACE reads with MiXCR. The table includes roughly 68,000 distinct CDR3 sequences, 4% to 5.5% detected once. The sequenced sample consisted of whole blood. These receptors were taken from an adult who was a healthcare worker with PCR-confirmed SARS-CoV-2 infection or an uninfected control (not recorded which).

The chain recombines TRBV21-1 with TRBJ1-5; TRBD1, the table's D call, was not compared with the DNA. TRBV21-1 is shown as a pseudogene. The CDR3 loop spans 15 amino acids. CDR3 sequence: CASSTWDREHQPQHF. The CDR3 DNA reads TGTGCCAGCAGCACATGGGACAGGGAACATCAGCCCCAGCATTTT.

This clonotype came up a few times. The chain employs TRBV2 and TRBJ2-2; D remains ambiguous. The CDR3 is 15 residues long. Trimming took off 6 bases at V and 1 base at J, with 12 bases between the two ends. CDR1 SNHLY and CDR2 FYNNEI come from the germline V gene. This CDR3 is CASSPTRVNTGELFF. As DNA, the CDR3 is TGTGCCAGCAGCCCGACTCGGGTGAACACCGGGGAGCTGTTTTTT.

This clonotype was recorded many times. This chain joins TRBV19 and TRBJ1-1; TRBD1 agrees at 7 bases. With V trimmed by 3 bases and J by 10 bases, 8 bases remained unmatched. The germline V gene has CDR1 LNHDA and CDR2 SQIVND (reference sequence). CDR3 length: 13 amino acids. CDR3 nucleotide sequence: TGTGCCAGTAGTATGCAGGGGGAACGAGGAGCTTTCTTT. This sequence encodes CASSMQGERGAFF.

This clonotype was seen a few times. The chain combines TRBV6-2 or TRBV6-3 with TRBJ2-1; weak D call: TRBD2 (5 bases). Trimming took 2 bases from V and 14 from J, leaving 10 bases between them. Germline CDR1 MNHEY, CDR2 SVGEGT. The CDR3 has 11 residues. CDR3 protein: CASSYNRGKFF. The CDR3 nucleotides are TGTGCCAGCAGTTACAACCGGGGAAAGTTCTTC.

This clonotype was counted ten times or more. This chain links TRBV6-6 with TRBJ1-5; no clear D. Trimming removed 6 bases at V and 2 bases at J, with 20 bases between. The V gene's germline CDR1 is MNHNY and CDR2 SVGAGI (reference sequence). This CDR3 region has 17 residues. Here the CDR3 DNA reads TGTGCCAGCAGCCCATTCGCAGGAGAACGGGGCAATCAGCCCCAGCATTTT. Translating gives CASSPFAGERGNQPQHF.

Many counts were recorded for this clonotype. V and J are TRBV5-6 and TRBJ1-2; 9 nucleotides agree with TRBD1. Unmatched junction bases numbered 6, after V lost 2 bases and J lost 4 bases. Germline CDR1 and CDR2: SGHDT and YYEEEE. This CDR3 is built from 15 residues. The CDR3 sequence: CASSFETGGGYGYTF. CDR3 bases: TGTGCCAGCAGCTTCGAAACAGGGGGCGGCTATGGCTACACCTTC.

This clonotype was detected ten times or more. The V call is TRBV15, the J call TRBJ2-1, with 7 bases fitting TRBD2. The germline gives CDR1 LNHNV, CDR2 YYDKDF (reference sequence). The junction had 3 bases not matched to a gene; V was cut back by 4 bases and J by 6 bases. The CDR3 loop spans 13 amino acids. DNA of the CDR3: TGTGCCACCAGCACCGGGGGGACCAATGAGCAGTTCTTC. Translated, it gives CATSTGGTNEQFF. Looking up the rest from reference TRBV15 and TRBJ2-1 gives the full variable domain: DAMVIQNPRYQVTQFGKPVTLSCSQTLNHNVMYWYQQKSSQAPKLLFHYYDKDFNNEADTPDNFQSRRPNTSFCFLDIRSPGLGDTAMYLCATSTGGTNEQFFGPGTRLTVL.

This chain connects TRBV27 to TRBJ1-1; a possible D gene is TRBD1 (5 bases). This CDR3 comprises 14 residues. The V end was cut by 2 bases, the J end by 5 bases, with 12 bases between. The germline V gene encodes CDR1 MNHEY and CDR2 SMNVEV (reference sequence). The CDR3 loop is CASSLLQAGTEAFF. In nucleotides, the CDR3 is TGTGCCAGCAGTTTACTACAGGCGGGAACTGAAGCTTTCTTT.

This clonotype has ten or more counts. J is TRBJ2-1 and V is TRBV5-1; 12 bases are shared with TRBD2. Germline assignment: CDR1 SGHRS and CDR2 YFSETQ. Losses at the gene ends were 2 bases for V and 10 bases for J; bases not matched to a gene: 7. This CDR3 is built from 15 residues. CDR3 loop: CASSFILAGGGEQFF. For the CDR3, the DNA is TGCGCCAGCAGCTTTATACTAGCGGGAGGCGGGGAGCAGTTCTTC.

The CDR3 bases are TGTGCCAGCAGCTTAGCTAGGGACGGGCAGTTCTTC. This encodes CASSLARDGQFF. The chain is built from TRBV7-2 and TRBJ2-1; D may correspond to TRBD1 or TRBD2 (5 bases each). Deletions cut 0 bases from V and 12 bases from J, with 9 bases between. This CDR3 is built from 12 residues. Germline V gives CDR1 SGHTA, CDR2 FQGNSA.

The chain joins TRBV18 to TRBJ1-6; D not resolved. The V end lost 6 bases, the J end lost 10 bases, and 10 bases lay between the germline ends. CDR3 length: 12 amino acids. CDR1 is KGHSH, CDR2 LQKENI, per germline. DNA for the CDR3: TGTGCCAGCTCGTCTGGGGAATCACCCCTCCACTTT. The encoded protein is CASSSGESPLHF.

This clonotype was detected ten times or more. The V gene is TRBV10-3, the J gene TRBJ2-3, with TRBD2 matching over 14 bases. CDR3 length: 16 amino acids. CDR1 is ENHRY and CDR2 is SYGVKD in the germline V gene. The V gene end was trimmed by 4 bases and the J gene end by 4 bases; junction bases not matched to a gene: 4. The CDR3 region has the DNA TGTGCCATCAGTGGGGGGACTAGCGGGAGCCCAGATACGCAGTATTTT. Protein product: CAISGGTSGSPDTQYF.

This clonotype was seen ten or more times. The chain is built from TRBV7-8 and TRBJ2-3, with 10 nucleotides matching TRBD2. The CDR3 covers 17 residues. V dropped 1 base and J dropped 1; count of bases not matched to a gene: 5. The germline V gene encodes CDR1 SGHVS and CDR2 FQNEAQ. The chain's CDR3 is CASSLDVLAGGTDTQYF. CDR3 nucleotides: TGTGCCAGCAGCTTAGATGTGCTAGCGGGGGGCACAGATACGCAGTATTTT.

This clonotype was seen ten or more times. CDR3 region: CASREVFEETQYF. The CDR3 DNA reads as TGTGCCAGCAGGGAGGTATTCGAAGAGACCCAGTACTTC. V gene TRBV6-1 combines with J gene TRBJ2-5; tentatively, D is TRBD2 (5 bases). The V end lost 6 bases, the J end lost 3 bases, and 11 bases lay between the germline ends. Germline assignment: CDR1 MNHNS and CDR2 SASEGT. This CDR3 has 13 amino acids.

This clonotype was picked up a small number of times. The gene calls are TRBV20-1 and TRBJ1-1; the D is unclear. V was clipped by 6 bases and J by 6 bases, with 11 bases between them. Germline CDR1 is DFQATT and CDR2 is SNEGSKA (reference sequence). The CDR3 runs to 11 residues. In nucleotides, the CDR3 is TGCAGTGCAGGCCTCAACGCTGAAGCTTTCTTT. Protein: CSAGLNAEAFF.

This clonotype was recorded at least ten times. The CDR3 sequence is CAWSGGPGANVLTF. Here the CDR3 DNA reads TGTGCCTGGAGTGGAGGGCCTGGGGCCAACGTCCTGACTTTC. The gene calls are TRBV30 and TRBJ2-6; perhaps TRBD2 as D (5 bases). Deletions cut 1 base from V and 2 bases from J, with 6 bases between. Germline values: CDR1 GTSNPN, CDR2 SVGIG (reference sequence). This CDR3 comprises 14 residues.

In this sample, this clonotype turned up a few times. J is TRBJ2-7 and V is TRBV9; perhaps TRBD2 as D (5 bases). Germline V gene sequence: CDR1 SGDLS, CDR2 YYNGEE. Trimming shortened V by 3 bases and J by 4 bases, and 14 bases separated the two germline ends. The CDR3 consists of 14 residues. The CDR3 DNA sequence: TGTGCCAGCAGCGCGCTTATGGACTCGTACGAGCAGTACTTC. Translated: CASSALMDSYEQYF.

This clonotype was recorded a few times. The gene calls are TRBV20-1 and TRBJ2-3, with 8 bases that match TRBD1. The CDR3 consists of 15 residues. CDR1 and CDR2 (germline): DFQATT, SNEGSKA (reference sequence). V lost 3 bases, J lost 2 bases, and 7 bases stayed unmatched. CDR3 sequence reads: CSASRGRLITDTQYF. Written as DNA, the CDR3 is TGCAGTGCTAGCAGGGGGCGGCTTATCACAGATACGCAGTATTTT.

This clonotype occurred many times. The chain employs TRBV2 and TRBJ1-4; tentatively, D is TRBD1 (6 bases). The germline CDR1 and CDR2 sequences are SNHLY and FYNNEI. The CDR3 spans 15 residues. V lost 6 bases and J lost 5, with 16 bases in between. The CDR3 region is CASRAFRGSNEKLFF. The DNA for the CDR3 is TGTGCCAGCAGAGCATTCAGGGGTTCGAATGAAAAACTGTTTTTT.

This clonotype was detected many times. This chain joins TRBV5-1 and TRBJ2-3; D is possibly TRBD2 (7 bases). The CDR3 extends over 14 amino acids. The V gene's germline CDR1 is SGHRS and CDR2 YFSETQ. Trimming removed 1 base from V and 6 bases from J, with 12 bases in between. The CDR3 nucleotides are TGCGCCAGCAGCTTGTATGGGGGGGCGGATACGCAGTATTTT. As protein: CASSLYGGADTQYF.

With respect to this clonotype: A much larger clone differs from this one at a single base, so this may be a read error. This chain uses TRBV29-1 with TRBJ1-2, with D possibly TRBD1 on 5 matching bases. The germline V and J ends were trimmed by 5 bases and 5 bases, with 21 bases remaining between them. The length of the CDR3 is 15 residues. Germline CDR1 reads SQVTM; CDR2 reads ANQGSEA. In DNA form, the CDR3 reads TGCAGCGTTAAAGGGACCCCGACGGAATATTATGGCTACACCTTC. Its protein is CSVKGTPTEYYGYTF.

This rearrangement joins TRBV20-1 to TRBJ2-7; D not certain. Germline-derived CDR1 and CDR2 are DFQATT and SNEGSKA (reference sequence). V was trimmed by 0 bases and J by 5 bases, leaving 14 bases between them. This CDR3 spans 14 amino acids. The CDR3, as DNA: TGCAGTGCTAGAGAGGGCCGGAATCTGGACGAGCAGTACTTC. The encoded protein is CSAREGRNLDEQYF.

This clonotype was counted ten times or more. The V call is TRBV12-3 or TRBV12-4, the J call TRBJ2-3; TRBD2 is a possible D gene (5 bases). Trimming pared 2 bases from V and 6 bases from J, leaving 12 bases between. CDR3 length equals 14 residues. CDR3 protein: CASSLIAMRDTQYF. The CDR3 DNA reads TGTGCCAGCAGTTTAATAGCGATGAGGGATACGCAGTATTTT.

This clonotype showed up many times. The rearrangement links TRBV7-9 to TRBJ2-3; D is possibly TRBD1 (5 bases). The V end was cut by 5 bases, the J end by 3 bases, with 12 bases between. Germline V lookup: CDR1 SEHNR, CDR2 FQNEAQ (reference sequence). This CDR3 is 14 amino acids long. The CDR3 sequence is CASSPSRGTDTQYF. The CDR3 nucleotides are TGTGCCAGCAGCCCCAGTAGGGGAACAGATACGCAGTATTTT. The variable domain in full, with the rest retrieved from reference TRBV7-9 and TRBJ2-3, is DTGVSQNPRHKITKRGQNVTFRCDPISEHNRLYWYRQTLGQGPEFLTYFQNEAQLEKSRLLSDRFSAERPKGSFSTLEIQRTEQGDSAMYLCASSPSRGTDTQYFGPGTRLTVL.

This clonotype was counted only a few times. This chain uses TRBV6-4 with TRBJ2-4; perhaps TRBD1 as D (6 bases). Trimming shortened V by 6 bases and J by 3 bases, and 12 bases separated the two germline ends. CDR3 length: 14 residues. The germline CDR1 and CDR2 sequences are MRHNA and SNTAGT. CDR3 DNA: TGTGCCAGCAGAGCCGCAGGGGTCAAAAACATTCAGTACTTC. Protein: CASRAAGVKNIQYF.

This clonotype was counted between two and nine times. This chain links TRBV27 with TRBJ2-4; TRBD1 is a possible D gene (7 bases). The CDR3 loop spans 15 amino acids. The V and J ends lost 5 bases and 6 bases respectively, with 17 bases between them. Germline V CDR1 and CDR2: MNHEY, SMNVEV (reference sequence). The DNA for the CDR3 is TGTGCCAGCAGTACCAGGGGGGCGGTCGGAAACATTCAGTACTTC. It specifies CASSTRGAVGNIQYF.

This chain uses TRBV2 with TRBJ2-7, with 7 bases that match TRBD1. The germline V gene encodes CDR1 SNHLY and CDR2 FYNNEI. The CDR3 is made up of 14 amino acids. The junction had 5 bases not matched to a gene; V was cut back by 6 bases and J by 0 bases. The CDR3, as DNA: TGTGCCAGCAGGACGGACAGGACCTCCTACGAGCAGTACTTC. Translated: CASRTDRTSYEQYF. Looking up the rest from reference TRBV2 and TRBJ2-7 gives the full variable domain: EPEVTQTPSHQVTQMGQEVILRCVPISNHLYFYWYRQILGQKVEFLVSFYNNEISEKSEIFDDQFSVERPDGSNFTLKIRSTKLEDSAMYFCASRTDRTSYEQYFGPGTRLTVT.

This clonotype was detected many times. The rearrangement uses TRBV4-2 and TRBJ2-3, with 9 bases aligning to TRBD1. The V gene end was trimmed by 1 base and the J gene end by 9 bases; junction bases not matched to a gene: 5. The CDR3 contains 14 residues. Germline assignment: CDR1 LGHNA and CDR2 YNFKEQ. The CDR3 DNA sequence: TGTGCCAGCAGCCAAGGGGACAGGGTTGGCACGCAGTATTTT. It yields the protein CASSQGDRVGTQYF.

The table lists this clonotype with many counts. The chain employs TRBV12-3 or TRBV12-4 and TRBJ2-1; D is possibly TRBD1 or TRBD2 (5 bases each). This CDR3 has 15 residues. Deletions cut 9 bases from V and 0 bases from J, with 15 bases between. CDR3 sequence: CASLRGVSSYNEQFF. The DNA of the CDR3 is TGTGCCAGTCTTAGAGGGGTGAGCTCCTACAATGAGCAGTTCTTC.